Below are 23 T cell receptor beta chains sequenced from a single sample in a study of blood T cell repertoires in COVID-19. Sequenced by immunoSEQ multiplex PCR; TCRdb stores in-frame clones only, minus some. The sample holds some 270,000 clones, about 86% seen once. The sample taken for sequencing was peripheral blood. Receptors were obtained from a person between 65 and 79 years old with COVID-19, enrolled during active disease.

This chain joins TRBV28 and TRBJ2-7; 10 bases fit TRBD2. V lost 6 bases to trimming and J lost 3 bases; unmatched junction nucleotides: 20. Germline V gene sequence: CDR1 MDHEN, CDR2 SYDVKM. The CDR3 runs 19 residues. The CDR3 coding sequence is TGTGCCAGCAGAACTGAGCGGGAGGGTTTGGGGGCAGCTTTCTACGAGCAGTACTTC. This codes for CASRTEREGLGAAFYEQYF.

The J gene is TRBJ1-6, the V gene TRBV11-1, with TRBD1 matching 10 bases. CDR1 is SGHAT, CDR2 FQDESV, per germline (reference sequence). CDR3 length: 15 residues. The V gene end was trimmed by 5 bases and the J gene end by 10 bases; junction bases not matched to a gene: 8. The CDR3 here is CASSPAGQGLSPLHF. Here the CDR3 DNA reads TGTGCCAGCAGCCCCGCGGGACAGGGGTTGTCACCCCTCCACTTT. The full variable domain, completed using reference TRBV11-1 and TRBJ1-6, is EAEVAQSPRYKITEKSQAVAFWCDPISGHATLYWYRQILGQGPELLVQFQDESVVDDSQLPKDRFSAERLKGVDSTLKIQPAELGDSAMYLCASSPAGQGLSPLHFGNGTRLTVT.

A few counts support this clone. This CDR3 is also generated by other DNA sequences in the sample. V gene TRBV28 combines with J gene TRBJ2-1; the D is unclear. Trimming took off 2 bases at V and 8 bases at J, with 4 bases between the two ends. This CDR3 has 11 residues. Germline V CDR1 and CDR2: MDHEN, SYDVKM. The CDR3 nucleotides are TGTGCCAGCAGTTTAGGGCATGAGCAGTTCTTC. Translated, it gives CASSLGHEQFF.

The chain combines TRBV5-1 with TRBJ2-1; 11 positions match TRBD2. There are 15 residues in the CDR3. Unmatched junction bases numbered 4, after V lost 4 bases and J lost 4 bases. CDR1 SGHRS and CDR2 YFSETQ come from the germline V gene. The chain's CDR3 is CASSATSGRYNEQFF. DNA of the CDR3: TGCGCCAGCAGCGCAACTAGCGGGAGATACAATGAGCAGTTCTTC.

This sequence joins TRBV7-3 and TRBJ2-3; D not resolved. This CDR3 contains 13 residues. V was cut by 5 bases and J by 4 bases, with 10 bases left in between. In germline, CDR1 is SGHTA, CDR2 FQGTGA. DNA for the CDR3: TGTGCCAGCAGCCAGTCGGGTCCAGATACGCAGTATTTT. Translating it yields CASSQSGPDTQYF.

This chain links TRBV9 with TRBJ2-5, with 8 bases aligning to TRBD2. The CDR3 has 17 amino acids. Per germline, CDR1 SGDLS and CDR2 YYNGEE. The ends lost 0 bases at V and 5 bases at J; junction bases unmatched: 12. The CDR3 is CASSVGGSGMVGETQYF. The CDR3 DNA reads as TGTGCCAGCAGCGTAGGTGGTAGCGGGATGGTCGGGGAGACCCAGTACTTC. Filled out from reference TRBV9 and TRBJ2-5, the complete variable domain reads DSGVTQTPKHLITATGQRVTLRCSPRSGDLSVYWYQQSLDQGLQFLIQYYNGEERAKGNILERFSAQQFPDLHSELNLSSLELGDSALYFCASSVGGSGMVGETQYFGPGTRLLVL.

The genes are TRBV5-6 and TRBJ1-2; TRBD1 matches 8 bases. This CDR3 contains 16 residues. Per the germline V gene, CDR1 is SGHDT and CDR2 is YYEEEE. Trimming took 0 bases from V and 8 from J; bases not matched to a gene: 12. CDR3 bases: TGTGCCAGCAGCTTGGATTTAAGCGGACAGGGCTGGGGCTACACCTTC. Translating it yields CASSLDLSGQGWGYTF.

The V and J genes are TRBV6-6 and TRBJ1-6; 7 bases match TRBD1. There are 16 residues in the CDR3. Germline V lookup: CDR1 MNHNY, CDR2 SVGAGI (reference sequence). Unmatched junction bases numbered 9, after V lost 6 bases and J lost 4 bases. In DNA form, the CDR3 reads TGTGCCAGCAGCCCGGCGACAGGGACTTATAATTCACCCCTCCACTTT. It translates to CASSPATGTYNSPLHF.

The rearrangement links TRBV5-6 to TRBJ1-1; D is ambiguous. Germline values: CDR1 SGHDT, CDR2 YYEEEE. V was cut by 2 bases and J by 1 base, with 6 bases left in between. The CDR3 sequence is 13 residues long. The CDR3, as DNA: TGTGCCAGCAGCTTTTACAGGAACACTGAAGCTTTCTTT. Amino acids: CASSFYRNTEAFF.

This clone occurred a few times. V and J are TRBV28 and TRBJ1-2, with unresolved D. The CDR3 covers 15 residues. V lost 1 base and J lost 2, with 11 bases in between. The germline CDR1 and CDR2 sequences are MDHEN and SYDVKM. The CDR3 region is CASSLSRVQNYGYTF. Here the CDR3 DNA reads TGTGCCAGCAGTTTATCTAGAGTACAAAACTATGGCTACACCTTC.

This chain joins TRBV5-6 and TRBJ2-7; tentative D call: TRBD1 (6 bases). Trimming took off 2 bases at V and 6 bases at J, with 15 bases between the two ends. Germline V CDR1 and CDR2: SGHDT, YYEEEE. CDR3 size: 14 residues. The CDR3 DNA reads as TGTGCCAGCAGCTTAAGTATGTTAGGGGGCGAGCAGTACTTC. Its protein is CASSLSMLGGEQYF.

This clone appeared once. The V gene is TRBV2, the J gene TRBJ1-2; D may be TRBD1 (5 bases). In germline, CDR1 is SNHLY, CDR2 FYNNEI. The CDR3 has 16 residues. The V gene lost 0 bases and the J gene lost 2 bases, with 13 bases spanning the gap. CDR3 nucleotides: TGTGCCAGCAGTGAAGCATCAGGGAGGGCAAACTATGGCTACACCTTC. Translated, it gives CASSEASGRANYGYTF.

The rearrangement uses TRBV10-3 and TRBJ2-3, with TRBD2 as a possible D gene (5 bases). The germline V and J ends were trimmed by 8 bases and 2 bases, with 14 bases remaining between them. In germline, CDR1 is ENHRY, CDR2 SYGVKD. The CDR3 is made up of 14 amino acids. The chain's CDR3 is CAIGRAANTDTQYF. In nucleotides, the CDR3 is TGTGCCATCGGTAGAGCGGCAAACACAGATACGCAGTATTTT.

The J gene is TRBJ2-7, the V gene TRBV7-9; TRBD2 might be the D (6 bases). Germline CDR1 SEHNR, CDR2 FQNEAQ (reference sequence). Trimming shortened V by 5 bases and J by 4 bases, and 18 bases separated the two germline ends. This CDR3 contains 15 residues. The CDR3 DNA follows: TGTGCCAGCAGCCCCAAGAGGAGGGTCGGTTACGAGCAGTACTTC. Translating it yields CASSPKRRVGYEQYF.

This sequence joins TRBV5-1 and TRBJ2-1, with D possibly TRBD2 on 5 matching bases. Germline CDR1 and CDR2: SGHRS and YFSETQ. V was cut by 0 bases and J by 0 bases, with 10 bases left in between. The CDR3 spans 16 residues. CDR3 amino acids: CASSLVSVSSYNEQFF. In nucleotides, the CDR3 is TGCGCCAGCAGCTTGGTTAGCGTAAGCTCCTACAATGAGCAGTTCTTC.

The genes are TRBV6-5 and TRBJ1-5; 7 bases are a match to TRBD1. Germline V gene sequence: CDR1 MNHEY, CDR2 SVGAGI. The CDR3 is 14 residues long. V lost 6 bases to trimming and J lost 7 bases; unmatched junction nucleotides: 9. The CDR3 region has the DNA TGTGCCAGCAGAAAATCAGGGGGGAAACAGCCCCAGCATTTT. Protein sequence: CASRKSGGKQPQHF.

The chain carries TRBV7-6 and TRBJ2-1; the D gene is possibly TRBD1 (6 bases). This CDR3 comprises 16 residues. The germline V and J ends were trimmed by 8 bases and 8 bases, with 25 bases remaining between them. Germline CDR1 is SGHVS and CDR2 is FNYEAQ. In DNA form, the CDR3 reads TGTGCCAGCGAAAGCTGGCCGGACAGTCGGGGCCATGAGCAGTTCTTC. It codes for CASESWPDSRGHEQFF.

V usage is TRBV28 and J usage is TRBJ2-1, with 14 bases lining up with TRBD2. The J segment lost 13 bases and the V segment lost 8 bases, leaving 4 bases of the junction unmatched. The germline V gene has CDR1 MDHEN and CDR2 SYDVKM. CDR3 length: 12 amino acids. The CDR3 spells CASQTSGGAQFF. For the CDR3, the DNA is TGTGCCAGCCAGACTAGCGGGGGGGCCCAGTTCTTC.

This chain uses TRBV10-3 with TRBJ1-6; 8 positions agree with TRBD1. Trimming removed 6 bases from V and 8 bases from J; junction bases left unmatched: 12. Germline CDR1 is ENHRY and CDR2 is SYGVKD. The CDR3 has 16 amino acids. CDR3 loop: CAISQGTGGMDSPLHF. CDR3 bases: TGTGCCATCAGCCAAGGGACAGGTGGGATGGATTCACCCCTCCACTTT.

A single count supports this clone. This chain connects TRBV4-2 to TRBJ2-1; tentative D call: TRBD2 (6 bases). Between the trimmed V and J ends, which lost 4 bases and 0 bases, there was a span of 19 bases. This CDR3 region has 18 residues. Germline assignment: CDR1 LGHNA and CDR2 YNFKEQ. Written as DNA, the CDR3 is TGTGCCAGCAGCCTTGGGGGGAACCGGGGATCCTCCTACAATGAGCAGTTCTTC. Its translation is CASSLGGNRGSSYNEQFF.

This chain links TRBV28 with TRBJ2-3, with 11 positions matching TRBD2. Germline V lookup: CDR1 MDHEN, CDR2 SYDVKM. The length of the CDR3 is 16 residues. J lost 7 bases, V lost 5 bases, and 11 bases had no gene match. The CDR3 sequence is CASSIDIAGGPNTQYF. The CDR3, as DNA: TGTGCCAGCAGTATCGATATAGCGGGAGGGCCGAATACGCAGTATTTT.

The chain couples TRBV28 to TRBJ2-2; D gene uncertain. V was clipped by 6 bases and J by 2 bases, with 10 bases between them. Germline V gene sequence: CDR1 MDHEN, CDR2 SYDVKM. The CDR3 covers 14 residues. CDR3 protein: CASRTRLNTGELFF. The CDR3 coding sequence is TGTGCCAGCAGGACCAGACTCAACACCGGGGAGCTGTTTTTT.

The chain employs TRBV6-2 or TRBV6-3 and TRBJ2-2; 8 bases align to TRBD2. CDR1 and CDR2 from the germline V gene are MNHEY and SVGEGT. The CDR3 is 16 residues long. With V trimmed by 6 bases and J by 4 bases, 10 bases remained unmatched. In nucleotides, the CDR3 is TGTGCCAGCAGCCTTCGCGGGGGGCGGGTCACCGGGGAGCTGTTTTTT. Protein sequence: CASSLRGGRVTGELFF.